This T cell receptor (beta chain) emerged from a study of vaccination and CD4 T cells after COVID-19. Trimming removed 2 bases at V and 7 bases at J, with 18 bases between. Per germline, CDR1 MNHEY and CDR2 SVGAGI. This CDR3 has 17 amino acids. Time point reported: late sampling 161 to 241 days after vaccination in a few convalescent patients. Each CDR3 protein is one row after TCRdb ran MiXCR on the PCR reads. The data show approximately 29,000 distinct CDR3 sequences, approximately 48% seen once. The clonotype comes from a human donor who had recovered from COVID-19. The rearrangement uses TRBV6-5 and TRBJ1-6; the D gene is possibly TRBD1 (5 bases). Material: CD4+ T cells from blood, obtained about 7 months after SARS-CoV-2 vaccination. The CDR3 coding sequence is TGTGCCAGCAGTTACACTGAACCGGGACGGGTAAATTCACCCCTCCACTTT. Translation: CASSYTEPGRVNSPLHF.